This T cell receptor (beta chain) was sequenced in a study of T cell clonotyping in hematopoietic cell transplantation. Overall study results and limits: At the given depth, recipient repertoires were over 95% de novo clonotypes. After transplant, recipient diversity fell while pathologically expanded clonotypes grew through day 180. Broader posttransplant TCR repertoire diversity was predicted by graft donor and pretransplant recipient Inverse Simpson Index values.

A remark on this clone: What it recognizes is unknown. This CDR3 is also generated by other DNA sequences in the sample.

Time point defined: recipient sample about 28 days before transplant, after cytoreduction. Blood collection times were about day -28 and days 30, 100, 180 posttransplant. TCRdb keeps only in-frame clones here, not all; method: immunoSEQ multiplex PCR. This sample yields 25,000 to 30,000 clones, of which 80% to 90% are seen a single time; approximately 24% belongs to the top ten. Germline V gene lookup returns CDR1 MNHEY and CDR2 SMNVEV (reference sequence). This CDR3 is built from 13 residues. The V end lost 0 bases, the J end lost 0 bases, and 3 bases lay between the germline ends. The chain carries TRBV27 and TRBJ2-7; D remains ambiguous. The sequences come from peripheral blood mononuclear cells, collected before stem cell transplant. The receptor's source is a woman aged 55-69 years with acute myeloid leukemia. Some clones in this sample may be carry-over from other donors' samples. The CDR3 bases are TGTGCCAGCAGTTTATCCGGCTCCTACGAGCAGTACTTC. This encodes CASSLSGSYEQYF.